Presented here are 31 T cell receptor beta chains from one specimen sequenced in a study of monozygotic twins with inflammatory bowel disease. TCRdb reanalyzed the 5' RACE reads and collapses them to one entry per CDR3 protein, without DNA. The table counts approximately 200,000 distinct CDR3 sequences; more than 7.5% lies in the top ten. Sequenced sample: blood. These receptors were collected from a human donor with ulcerative colitis or Crohn's disease, or a healthy co-twin of an affected twin (not recorded which).

The rearrangement joins TRBV7-2 to TRBJ1-1; TCRdb indicates TRBD1, and absent DNA this call remains unverified. Germline V gives CDR1 SGHTA, CDR2 FQGNSA. The CDR3 extends over 14 amino acids. CDR3 amino acids: CASSPRDRGGEAFF.

CDR3 residues: CSARSRLDSPLHF. The chain joins TRBV20-1 to TRBJ1-6. Germline V CDR1 and CDR2: DFQATT, SNEGSKA (reference sequence). The CDR3 loop spans 13 amino acids.

The chain combines TRBV15 with TRBJ2-1; there is no DNA to check the TCRdb D call of TRBD2. Germline V gene data show CDR1 as LNHNV and CDR2 as YYDKDF (reference sequence). CDR3 size: 17 residues. The CDR3 sequence: CATTEAVGSVYYNEQFF. Complete variable domain (other parts from reference TRBV15 and TRBJ2-1): DAMVIQNPRYQVTQFGKPVTLSCSQTLNHNVMYWYQQKSSQAPKLLFHYYDKDFNNEADTPDNFQSRRPNTSFCFLDIRSPGLGDTAMYLCATTEAVGSVYYNEQFFGPGTRLTVL.

The chain employs TRBV7-6 and TRBJ2-2; TCRdb's D call of TRBD1 is untestable without DNA. There are 16 residues in the CDR3. Germline assignment: CDR1 SGHVS and CDR2 FNYEAQ. The CDR3 sequence: CASSFRQAANTGELFF. Supplemented by reference TRBV7-6 and TRBJ2-2, the full variable domain reads GAGVSQSPRYKVTKRGQDVALRCDPISGHVSLYWYRQALGQGPEFLTYFNYEAQQDKSGLPNDRFSAERPEGSISTLTIQRTEQRDSAMYRCASSFRQAANTGELFFGEGSRLTVL.

The rearrangement links TRBV20-1 to TRBJ2-5; TCRdb designates TRBD2, a call that cannot be tested without DNA. This CDR3 has 14 amino acids. The germline V gene has CDR1 DFQATT and CDR2 SNEGSKA (reference sequence). The CDR3: CSAYGGFVTGTQYF.

The chain combines TRBV5-6 with TRBJ2-1; absent DNA, TCRdb's TRBD2 call cannot be checked. Germline loops: CDR1 SGHDT, CDR2 YYEEEE. The CDR3 totals 16 residues. The CDR3 sequence: CASSLAAGPRDNEQFF.

The rearrangement links TRBV18 to TRBJ2-2; as DNA is missing, the TRBD2 call by TCRdb cannot be tested. The CDR3 runs 16 residues. Germline V lookup: CDR1 KGHSH, CDR2 LQKENI. CDR3 loop: CASSPLGPQNTGELFF.

The chain employs TRBV28 and TRBJ1-1; TCRdb's D call, TRBD1, is unchecked because there is no DNA. The length of the CDR3 is 13 residues. The germline V gene encodes CDR1 MDHEN and CDR2 SYDVKM. CDR3: CASSFGKNTEAFF.

J is TRBJ2-2 and V is TRBV5-1. CDR1 and CDR2 (germline): SGHRS, YFSETQ. CDR3 size: 15 residues. CDR3 residues: CASSRTFQNTGELFF. The full variable domain, completed using reference TRBV5-1 and TRBJ2-2, is KAGVTQTPRYLIKTRGQQVTLSCSPISGHRSVSWYQQTPGQGLQFLFEYFSETQRNKGNFPGRFSGRQFSNSRSEMNVSTLELGDSALYLCASSRTFQNTGELFFGEGSRLTVL.

The V call is TRBV10-3, the J call TRBJ2-3; absent DNA, TCRdb's TRBD2 call cannot be checked. Per germline, CDR1 ENHRY and CDR2 SYGVKD. The CDR3 is 15 residues long. The CDR3 protein is CAISESPGGRDTQYF.

This chain links TRBV7-9 with TRBJ1-1; lacking DNA, the TRBD1 call made by TCRdb goes unchecked. CDR1 and CDR2 (germline): SEHNR, FQNEAQ (reference sequence). The CDR3 length is 14 residues. This CDR3 reads CASTLDSPVTEAFF.

The genes are TRBV19 and TRBJ2-1; absent DNA, TCRdb's TRBD2 call cannot be checked. The CDR3 contains 15 residues. Germline CDR1 reads LNHDA; CDR2 reads SQIVND (reference sequence). The CDR3 loop is CASSIGLSEYNEQFF.

The CDR3 loop reads CASSYRAGVEAFF. V and J are TRBV6-2 or TRBV6-3 and TRBJ1-1. The CDR3 contains 13 residues. Germline assignment: CDR1 MNHEY and CDR2 SVGEGT.

J is TRBJ1-5 and V is TRBV6-2 or TRBV6-3. The CDR3 is made up of 14 amino acids. Germline-derived CDR1 and CDR2 are MNHEY and SVGEGT. The CDR3 spells CASSSLGSNQPQHF.

The gene calls are TRBV7-3 and TRBJ1-5; TCRdb calls TRBD1, which cannot be checked without DNA. CDR3 length equals 17 residues. Looked up from germline, CDR1 is SGHTA and CDR2 is FQGTGA. CDR3 amino acids: CASSLNRDRVADQPQHF.

The rearrangement links TRBV20-1 to TRBJ2-3; TCRdb picks TRBD1, but there is no DNA to check that call. The CDR3 length is 16 residues. Looked up from germline, CDR1 is DFQATT and CDR2 is SNEGSKA (reference sequence). CDR3: CSAAGDRIKNTDTQYF.

The chain joins TRBV10-3 to TRBJ2-5; with no DNA, the TCRdb D assignment of TRBD2 cannot be verified. The CDR3 extends over 15 amino acids. In germline, CDR1 is ENHRY, CDR2 SYGVKD. The CDR3 loop is CATRAKRGNGETQYF.

CDR3 residues: CSVAAGAPNEQFF. The J gene is TRBJ2-1, the V gene TRBV29-1. The CDR3 sequence is 13 residues long. Germline CDR1 reads SQVTM; CDR2 reads ANQGSEA.

The CDR3 loop reads CASSLDWKINTEAFF. The chain has TRBV5-5 and TRBJ1-1. Germline V CDR1 and CDR2: SGHKS, YYEKEE (reference sequence). This CDR3 has 15 residues.

V is TRBV11-2 and J is TRBJ2-3. The CDR3 covers 14 residues. The germline V gene has CDR1 SGHAT and CDR2 FQNNGV. CDR3 region: CASSSTWATDTQYF.

CDR3: CASRRTAIYGYTF. J is TRBJ1-2 and V is TRBV2. Germline-derived CDR1 and CDR2 are SNHLY and FYNNEI. This CDR3 comprises 13 residues.

V and J are TRBV20-1 and TRBJ2-7; absent DNA, TCRdb's TRBD1 call cannot be checked. CDR1 DFQATT and CDR2 SNEGSKA come from the germline V gene (reference sequence). The CDR3 runs to 15 residues. CDR3 region: CSARPGTGGYGEQYF.

The chain combines TRBV20-1 with TRBJ2-2; TCRdb's D gene call, TRBD2, goes unchecked for lack of DNA. The length of the CDR3 is 18 residues. The germline V gene encodes CDR1 DFQATT and CDR2 SNEGSKA (reference sequence). The chain's CDR3 is CSARPSRLALPNTGELFF.

The chain carries TRBV7-9 and TRBJ2-7; the TCRdb D gene call, TRBD1, has no DNA to confirm it. Germline V gives CDR1 SEHNR, CDR2 FQNEAQ (reference sequence). The CDR3 loop spans 14 amino acids. CDR3 region: CASSFEGVRDEQYF.

V usage is TRBV4-2 and J usage is TRBJ2-7. Per the germline V gene, CDR1 is LGHNA and CDR2 is YNFKEQ. This CDR3 contains 14 residues. CDR3 residues: CASSQEVPTYEQYF.

The chain combines TRBV7-9 with TRBJ2-7; TCRdb returns TRBD2, unconfirmable since there is no DNA. The CDR3 extends over 12 amino acids. From germline, CDR1 is SEHNR and CDR2 FQNEAQ (reference sequence). CDR3 in amino acids: CASSLGTDEQYF.

The V call is TRBV5-1, the J call TRBJ2-2. Germline CDR1 and CDR2: SGHRS and YFSETQ. The length of the CDR3 is 14 residues. CDR3 region: CASSFGITTGELFF. Combining the CDR3 with reference TRBV5-1 and TRBJ2-2 gives the whole variable domain KAGVTQTPRYLIKTRGQQVTLSCSPISGHRSVSWYQQTPGQGLQFLFEYFSETQRNKGNFPGRFSGRQFSNSRSEMNVSTLELGDSALYLCASSFGITTGELFFGEGSRLTVL.

The chain recombines TRBV7-2 with TRBJ2-7; TCRdb's assignment of TRBD2 cannot be checked, as there is no DNA. This CDR3 has 12 amino acids. Germline CDR1 is SGHTA and CDR2 is FQGNSA. CDR3 sequence: CASSALAYEQYF.

V and J are TRBV12-3 or TRBV12-4 and TRBJ2-7; there is no DNA to check the TCRdb D call of TRBD1. The length of the CDR3 is 13 residues. The CDR3 region is CASRHRGDHEQYF.

This chain connects TRBV20-1 to TRBJ2-7; TCRdb's assignment of TRBD1 cannot be checked, as there is no DNA. In germline, CDR1 is DFQATT, CDR2 SNEGSKA (reference sequence). The CDR3 spans 14 residues. The CDR3 region is CSASGTQSSYEQYF.

The rearrangement uses TRBV19 and TRBJ1-1; lacking DNA, the TRBD1 call made by TCRdb goes unchecked. Per the germline V gene, CDR1 is LNHDA and CDR2 is SQIVND (reference sequence). This CDR3 spans 14 amino acids. The CDR3 is CASTLGQLNTEAFF.